Presented here are 22 T cell receptor beta chains from one specimen sequenced in a study of blood T cell repertoires in COVID-19. Clones were read by immunoSEQ multiplex PCR, and TCRdb kept only the in-frame ones, dropping some. In the table there are about 130,000 clones, roughly 80% of which are singletons. Sequenced: peripheral blood. Receptor source: a man in his 60s who had recovered from COVID-19.

The DNA for the CDR3 is TGTGCCAGCAGTCACCCGGGACTTACTAGGGGCGGAGAGACCCAGTACTTC. It yields the protein CASSHPGLTRGGETQYF. The chain links TRBV6-6 to TRBJ2-5, with D tentatively TRBD2 (6 bases). V was pared by 5 bases and J by 4 bases, with 23 bases between. This CDR3 spans 17 amino acids. Germline CDR1 is MNHNY and CDR2 is SVGAGI (reference sequence).

This clone was seen many times. The rearrangement links TRBV27 to TRBJ2-2; possibly TRBD2 for D (5 bases). This CDR3 has 16 residues. Germline V CDR1 and CDR2: MNHEY, SMNVEV (reference sequence). V was pared by 6 bases and J by 1 base, with 15 bases between. CDR3 sequence reads: CASSPRGLQNTGELFF. The CDR3, as DNA: TGTGCCAGCAGCCCCCGAGGACTGCAGAACACCGGGGAGCTGTTTTTT.

This clone was counted a single time. The chain carries TRBV2 and TRBJ2-7, with 8 bases aligning to TRBD1. The CDR3 runs to 15 residues. Germline CDR1 is SNHLY and CDR2 is FYNNEI. J lost 5 bases, V lost 6 bases, and 12 bases had no gene match. The CDR3 coding sequence is TGTGCCAGCAGAACCGGGACAGGTAGTCCAAACGAGCAGTACTTC. Encoded protein: CASRTGTGSPNEQYF.

This clone has a handful of counts. V usage is TRBV12-3 or TRBV12-4 and J usage is TRBJ1-1; the match to TRBD1 covers 7 bases. The V segment lost 5 bases and the J segment 4 bases; nucleotides outside the gene matches: 4. CDR3 length: 13 amino acids. The CDR3 bases are TGTGCCAGCAGTCGACAGGGTAGCACTGAAGCTTTCTTT. Its protein product is CASSRQGSTEAFF.

The V gene is TRBV19, the J gene TRBJ2-1; 8 bases agree with TRBD2. Germline CDR1 LNHDA, CDR2 SQIVND (reference sequence). Trimming removed 6 bases from V and 0 bases from J; junction bases left unmatched: 4. This CDR3 region has 15 residues. The CDR3 spells CASSSSGSSYNEQFF. The CDR3 DNA reads as TGTGCCAGTAGCTCAAGCGGGAGCTCCTACAATGAGCAGTTCTTC.

The CDR3, as DNA: TGTGCCAGCAGCGTAGCTATAGGAGAGAACACTGAAGCTTTCTTT. This sequence encodes CASSVAIGENTEAFF. The rearrangement links TRBV9 to TRBJ1-1; D uncertain. The germline gives CDR1 SGDLS, CDR2 YYNGEE. This CDR3 spans 15 amino acids. Between the trimmed V and J ends, which lost 0 bases and 1 base, there was a span of 10 bases.

This clone was observed once. The chain employs TRBV10-3 and TRBJ2-3, with 8 bases aligning to TRBD1. CDR3 size: 15 residues. V lost 4 bases and J lost 3; bases outside the gene matches: 6. Germline loops: CDR1 ENHRY, CDR2 SYGVKD. CDR3 bases: TGTGCCATCAGTGTAGGACAGGGTGGGACAGATACGCAGTATTTT. It encodes CAISVGQGGTDTQYF.

The rearrangement uses TRBV28 and TRBJ2-7, with 7 bases that match TRBD1. V dropped 6 bases and J dropped 8; count of bases not matched to a gene: 10. The length of the CDR3 is 13 residues. CDR1 MDHEN and CDR2 SYDVKM come from the germline V gene. CDR3 region: CASRGTDRVKQYF. The CDR3 nucleotides read TGTGCCAGCAGAGGGACAGACAGGGTAAAGCAGTACTTC.

The chain combines TRBV4-3 with TRBJ2-3; 11 nucleotides match TRBD2. The CDR3 extends over 16 amino acids. Germline V gene lookup returns CDR1 LGHNA and CDR2 YSLEER. With V trimmed by 4 bases and J by 6 bases, 9 bases remained unmatched. CDR3 DNA sequence: TGCGCCAGCAGCCCTGTCGTTAGCGGGGGGGCTGATACGCAGTATTTT. It codes for CASSPVVSGGADTQYF.

The chain joins TRBV3-1 (or the pseudogene TRBV3-2) to TRBJ2-2; 7 bases match TRBD2. This CDR3 has 15 residues. V lost 4 bases, J lost 1 base, and 3 bases stayed unmatched. Germline loops: CDR1 LGHDT, CDR2 YNNKEL (reference sequence). In nucleotides, the CDR3 is TGTGCCAGCAGCCCGGGGGGAGGGAACACCGGGGAGCTGTTTTTT. Translating it yields CASSPGGGNTGELFF.

In its sample, this clone was seen once. The J gene is TRBJ2-1, the V gene TRBV5-5; TRBD1 is a possible D gene (6 bases). V lost 4 bases, J lost 5 bases, and 13 bases lay in between. Germline CDR1 and CDR2: SGHKS and YYEKEE (reference sequence). CDR3 size: 14 residues. The CDR3 region is CASSLTGLNNEQFF. DNA of the CDR3: TGTGCCAGCAGCCTTACAGGGCTTAACAATGAGCAGTTCTTC.

The chain has TRBV7-8 and TRBJ2-1; 13 nucleotides line up with TRBD2. The V gene's germline CDR1 is SGHVS and CDR2 FQNEAQ. Trimming removed 5 bases from V and 7 bases from J; junction bases left unmatched: 8. The length of the CDR3 is 16 residues. The CDR3 DNA sequence: TGTGCCAGCAGCCCGTCCACTAGCGGGAGGGGGAATGAGCAGTTCTTC. Protein product: CASSPSTSGRGNEQFF.

The V call is TRBV5-6, the J call TRBJ1-1, with a tentative D call TRBD1 (5 bases). Germline CDR1 reads SGHDT; CDR2 reads YYEEEE. The ends were cut back, 6 bases at V and 1 base at J, with 16 bases in the middle. CDR3 length: 15 residues. In DNA, the CDR3 is TGTGCCAGCAATCTATACCAGGGCCAGAACACTGAAGCTTTCTTT. The encoded protein is CASNLYQGQNTEAFF.

The rearrangement links TRBV6-6 to TRBJ2-2; tentatively, D is TRBD2 (5 bases). Germline CDR1 MNHNY, CDR2 SVGAGI (reference sequence). CDR3 length equals 16 residues. V lost 4 bases and J lost 3, with 15 bases in between. The CDR3 loop is CASSSGWRQDTGELFF. CDR3 in DNA: TGTGCCAGCAGTTCCGGGTGGAGGCAGGACACCGGGGAGCTGTTTTTT.

This chain uses TRBV24-1 with TRBJ2-7; no reliable D call. This CDR3 region has 12 residues. V was shortened by 7 bases and J by 5 bases, with 11 bases between the two germline ends. Germline loops: CDR1 KGHDR, CDR2 SFDVKD. CDR3 nucleotide sequence: TGTGCCACCAGCTCAGAGGATCACGAGCAGTACTTC. It encodes CATSSEDHEQYF.

V gene TRBV29-1 combines with J gene TRBJ2-5; a possible D gene is TRBD1 (6 bases). Germline V gene sequence: CDR1 SQVTM, CDR2 ANQGSEA. This CDR3 spans 13 amino acids. V was trimmed by 3 bases and J by 0 bases, leaving 8 bases between them. The CDR3 protein is CSVEGHYQETQYF. The CDR3 coding sequence is TGCAGCGTTGAGGGACACTACCAAGAGACCCAGTACTTC.

J is TRBJ2-5 and V is TRBV6-2 or TRBV6-3; D is unclear. The germline gives CDR1 MNHEY, CDR2 SVGEGT. The V end was cut by 5 bases, the J end by 0 bases, with 7 bases between. The CDR3 loop spans 13 amino acids. Here the CDR3 reads CASSHPNQETQYF. CDR3 DNA sequence: TGTGCCAGCAGTCATCCAAACCAAGAGACCCAGTACTTC.

This clone came up once. The rearrangement uses TRBV6-5 and TRBJ2-7; a weak D match, TRBD1 (5 bases). Germline assignment: CDR1 MNHEY and CDR2 SVGAGI. The CDR3 length is 14 residues. Trimming left V 6 bases short and J 5 bases short, with 17 bases between. The CDR3 loop reads CASRPQGMNNEQYF. For the CDR3, the DNA is TGTGCCAGCAGACCTCAGGGAATGAATAACGAGCAGTACTTC.

The chain couples TRBV28 to TRBJ2-1; 10 positions match TRBD2. V lost 7 bases to trimming and J lost 2 bases; unmatched junction nucleotides: 11. This CDR3 is 17 amino acids long. Germline values: CDR1 MDHEN, CDR2 SYDVKM. Here the CDR3 reads CASTPGGTSGAYNEQFF. In DNA, the CDR3 is TGTGCCAGCACCCCAGGAGGAACTAGCGGGGCCTACAATGAGCAGTTCTTC.

This chain joins TRBV4-3 and TRBJ2-1, with D possibly matching TRBD1 (5 bases). Trimming cost V 0 bases and J 10 bases, with 10 bases left between them. The CDR3 runs to 13 residues. Germline V gene sequence: CDR1 LGHNA, CDR2 YSLEER. CDR3: CASSQDLGREQFF. As DNA, the CDR3 is TGCGCCAGCAGCCAAGATCTGGGGCGGGAGCAGTTCTTC.

The gene calls are TRBV7-9 and TRBJ2-3; D is possibly TRBD1 (6 bases). With 3 bases removed from V and 3 bases from J, the gap between germline ends came to 13 bases. The CDR3 loop spans 15 amino acids. Germline-derived CDR1 and CDR2 are SEHNR and FQNEAQ (reference sequence). Written as DNA, the CDR3 is TGTGCCAGCAGCTTTACAGGGTTTTGGACAGATACGCAGTATTTT. Its protein product is CASSFTGFWTDTQYF.

This sequence joins TRBV11-2 and TRBJ2-7; weak D call: TRBD1 (7 bases). The CDR3 is 14 amino acids. The germline V gene has CDR1 SGHAT and CDR2 FQNNGV. The V gene lost 5 bases and the J gene lost 2 bases, with 13 bases spanning the gap. CDR3 in DNA: TGTGCCAGCAGCGAAGACAGGGAGGCCTACGAGCAGTACTTC. Its protein is CASSEDREAYEQYF.